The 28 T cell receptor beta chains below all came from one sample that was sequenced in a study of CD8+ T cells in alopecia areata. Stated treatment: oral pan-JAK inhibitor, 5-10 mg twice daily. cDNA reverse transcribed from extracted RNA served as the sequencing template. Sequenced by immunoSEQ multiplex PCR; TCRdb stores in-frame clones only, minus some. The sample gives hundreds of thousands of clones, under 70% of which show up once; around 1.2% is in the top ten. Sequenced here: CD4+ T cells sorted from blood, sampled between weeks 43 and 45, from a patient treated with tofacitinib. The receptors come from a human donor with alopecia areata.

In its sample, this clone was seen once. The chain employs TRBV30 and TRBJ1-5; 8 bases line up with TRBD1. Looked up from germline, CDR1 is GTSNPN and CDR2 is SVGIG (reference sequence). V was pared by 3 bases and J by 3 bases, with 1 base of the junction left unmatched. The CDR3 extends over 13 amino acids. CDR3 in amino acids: CAWSRGPNQPQHF. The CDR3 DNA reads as TGTGCCTGGAGCAGGGGGCCCAATCAGCCCCAGCATTTT. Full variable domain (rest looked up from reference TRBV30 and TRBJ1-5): SQTIHQWPATLVQPVGSPLSLECTVEGTSNPNLYWYRQAAGRGLQLLFYSVGIGQISSEVPQNLSASRPQDRQFILSSKKLLLSDSGFYLCAWSRGPNQPQHFGDGTRLSIL.

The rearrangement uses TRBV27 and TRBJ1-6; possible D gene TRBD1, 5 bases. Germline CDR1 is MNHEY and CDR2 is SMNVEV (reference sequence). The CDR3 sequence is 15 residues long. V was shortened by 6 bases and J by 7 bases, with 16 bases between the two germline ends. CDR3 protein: CASSRSGFNNSPLHF. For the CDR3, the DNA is TGTGCCAGCAGCAGGTCAGGGTTCAACAATTCACCCCTCCACTTT.

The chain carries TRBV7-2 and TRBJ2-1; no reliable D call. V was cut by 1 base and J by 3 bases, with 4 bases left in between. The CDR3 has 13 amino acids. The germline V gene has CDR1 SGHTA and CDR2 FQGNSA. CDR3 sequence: CASSLVVYNEQFF. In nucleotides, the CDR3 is TGTGCCAGCAGCTTAGTAGTCTACAATGAGCAGTTCTTC.

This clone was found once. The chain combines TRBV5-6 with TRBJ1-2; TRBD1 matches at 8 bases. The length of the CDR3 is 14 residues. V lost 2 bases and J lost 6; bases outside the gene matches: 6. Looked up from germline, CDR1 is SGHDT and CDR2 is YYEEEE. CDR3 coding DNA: TGTGCCAGCAGCTTACCTTCGACAGGGGATGGCTACACCTTC. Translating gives CASSLPSTGDGYTF.

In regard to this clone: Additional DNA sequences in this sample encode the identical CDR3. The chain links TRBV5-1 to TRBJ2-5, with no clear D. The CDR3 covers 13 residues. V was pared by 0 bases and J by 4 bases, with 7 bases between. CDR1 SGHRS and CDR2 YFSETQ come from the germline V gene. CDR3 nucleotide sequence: TGCGCCAGCAGCTTGGGTTCGGGAGAGACCCAGTACTTC. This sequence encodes CASSLGSGETQYF.

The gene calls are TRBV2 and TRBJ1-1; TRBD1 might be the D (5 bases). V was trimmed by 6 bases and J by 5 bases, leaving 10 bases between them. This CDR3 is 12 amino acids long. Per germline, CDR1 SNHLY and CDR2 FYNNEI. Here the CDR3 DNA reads TGTGCCAGCAGGGGGGTACCGACTGAAGCTTTCTTT. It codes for CASRGVPTEAFF. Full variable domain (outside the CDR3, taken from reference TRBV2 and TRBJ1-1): EPEVTQTPSHQVTQMGQEVILRCVPISNHLYFYWYRQILGQKVEFLVSFYNNEISEKSEIFDDQFSVERPDGSNFTLKIRSTKLEDSAMYFCASRGVPTEAFFGQGTRLTVV.

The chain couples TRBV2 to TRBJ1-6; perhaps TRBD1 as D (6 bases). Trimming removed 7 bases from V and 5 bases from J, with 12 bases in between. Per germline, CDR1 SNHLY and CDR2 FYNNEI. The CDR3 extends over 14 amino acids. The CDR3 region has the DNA TGTGCCAGCAACCTGGACAGTAATAATTCACCCCTCCACTTT. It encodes CASNLDSNNSPLHF.

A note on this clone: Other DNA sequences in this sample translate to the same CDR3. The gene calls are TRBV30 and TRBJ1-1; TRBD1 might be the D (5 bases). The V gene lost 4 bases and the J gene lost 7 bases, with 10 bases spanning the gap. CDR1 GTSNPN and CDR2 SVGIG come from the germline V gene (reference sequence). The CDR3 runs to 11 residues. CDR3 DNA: TGTGCCTGGAATCGGCAGGGTGAAGCTTTCTTT. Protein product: CAWNRQGEAFF.

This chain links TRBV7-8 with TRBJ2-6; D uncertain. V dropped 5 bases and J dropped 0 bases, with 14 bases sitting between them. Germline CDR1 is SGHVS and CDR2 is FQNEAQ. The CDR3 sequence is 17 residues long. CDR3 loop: CASSLDVTLSGANVLTF. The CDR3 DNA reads TGTGCCAGCAGCCTAGACGTCACCCTCTCTGGGGCCAACGTCCTGACTTTC.

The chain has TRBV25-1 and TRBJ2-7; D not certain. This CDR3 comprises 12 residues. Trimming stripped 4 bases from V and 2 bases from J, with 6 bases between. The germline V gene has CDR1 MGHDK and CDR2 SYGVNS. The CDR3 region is CASSGTPYEQYF. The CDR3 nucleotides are TGTGCCAGCAGTGGAACGCCCTACGAGCAGTACTTC.

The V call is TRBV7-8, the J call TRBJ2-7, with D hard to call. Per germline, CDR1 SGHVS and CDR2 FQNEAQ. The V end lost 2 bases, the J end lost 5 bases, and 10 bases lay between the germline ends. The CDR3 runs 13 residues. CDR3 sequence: CASSLSHGNEQYF. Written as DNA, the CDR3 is TGTGCCAGCAGCTTATCCCATGGGAACGAGCAGTACTTC.

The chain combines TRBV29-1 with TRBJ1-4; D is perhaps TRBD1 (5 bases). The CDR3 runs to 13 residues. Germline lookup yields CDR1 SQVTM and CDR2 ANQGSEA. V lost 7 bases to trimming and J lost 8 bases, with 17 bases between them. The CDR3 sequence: CSGSDTAEEKLFF. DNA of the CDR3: TGCAGCGGTTCGGACACGGCGGAGGAAAAACTGTTTTTT.

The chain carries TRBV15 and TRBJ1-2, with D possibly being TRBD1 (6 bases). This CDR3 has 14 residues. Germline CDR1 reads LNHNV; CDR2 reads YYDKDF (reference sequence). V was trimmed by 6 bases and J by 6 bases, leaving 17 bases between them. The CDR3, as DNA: TGTGCCACCAGTTTTAGGGGGGGATGGAATGGCTACACCTTC. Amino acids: CATSFRGGWNGYTF.

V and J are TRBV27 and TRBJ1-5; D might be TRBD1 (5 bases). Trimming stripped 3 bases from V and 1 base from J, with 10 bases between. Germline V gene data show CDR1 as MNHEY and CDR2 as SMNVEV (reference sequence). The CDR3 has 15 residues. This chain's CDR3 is CASSFSGRSNQPQHF. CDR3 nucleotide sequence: TGTGCCAGCAGTTTCTCAGGGCGGAGCAATCAGCCCCAGCATTTT.

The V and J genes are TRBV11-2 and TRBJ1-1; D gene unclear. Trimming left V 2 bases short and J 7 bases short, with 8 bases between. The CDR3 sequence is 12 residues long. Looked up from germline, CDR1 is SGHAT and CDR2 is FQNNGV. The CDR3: CASSLQGIEAFF. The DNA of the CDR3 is TGTGCCAGCAGCTTACAAGGGATTGAAGCTTTCTTT.

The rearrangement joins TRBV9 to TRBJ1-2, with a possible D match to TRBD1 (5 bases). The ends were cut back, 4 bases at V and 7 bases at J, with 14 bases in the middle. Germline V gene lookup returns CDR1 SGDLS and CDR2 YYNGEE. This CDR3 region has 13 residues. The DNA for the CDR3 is TGTGCCAGCAGCCGTCAACCCGGGGGTGGCTACACCTTC. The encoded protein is CASSRQPGGGYTF.

The CDR3 sequence is CASTPWGRDNSPLHF. For the CDR3, the DNA is TGTGCCAGCACCCCCTGGGGCAGAGATAATTCACCCCTCCACTTT. The chain employs TRBV7-2 and TRBJ1-6; possible D gene TRBD1, 5 bases. Trimming pared 7 bases from V and 5 bases from J, leaving 15 bases between. Germline-derived CDR1 and CDR2 are SGHTA and FQGNSA. CDR3 size: 15 residues.

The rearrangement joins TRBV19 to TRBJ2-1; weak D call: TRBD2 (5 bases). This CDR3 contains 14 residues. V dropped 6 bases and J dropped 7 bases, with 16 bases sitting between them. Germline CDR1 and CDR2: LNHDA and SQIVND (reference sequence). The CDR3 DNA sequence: TGTGCCAGTAGGACCGGACGTGGCGGGAATGAGCAGTTCTTC. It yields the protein CASRTGRGGNEQFF. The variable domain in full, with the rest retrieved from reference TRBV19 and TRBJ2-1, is DGGITQSPKYLFRKEGQNVTLSCEQNLNHDAMYWYRQDPGQGLRLIYYSQIVNDFQKGDIAEGYSVSREKKESFPLTVTSAQKNPTAFYLCASRTGRGGNEQFFGPGTRLTVL.

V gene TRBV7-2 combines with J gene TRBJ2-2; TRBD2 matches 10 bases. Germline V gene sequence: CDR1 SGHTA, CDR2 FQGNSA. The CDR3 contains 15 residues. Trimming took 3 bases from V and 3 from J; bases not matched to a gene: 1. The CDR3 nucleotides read TGTGCCAGCAGCTTCGGGACTAGCGACACCGGGGAGCTGTTTTTT. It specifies CASSFGTSDTGELFF.

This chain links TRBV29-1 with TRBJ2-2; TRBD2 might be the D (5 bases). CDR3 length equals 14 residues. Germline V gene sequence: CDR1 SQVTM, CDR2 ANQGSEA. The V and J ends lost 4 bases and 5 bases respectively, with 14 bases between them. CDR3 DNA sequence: TGCAGCGTTGGAGGACCTAGAGGGACCGGGGAGCTGTTTTTT. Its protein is CSVGGPRGTGELFF.

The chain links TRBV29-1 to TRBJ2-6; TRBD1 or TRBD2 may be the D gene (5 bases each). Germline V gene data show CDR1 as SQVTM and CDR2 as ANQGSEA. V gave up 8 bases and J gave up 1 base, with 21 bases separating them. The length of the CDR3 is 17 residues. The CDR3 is CSTLPQGVNSGANVLTF. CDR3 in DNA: TGCAGCACCCTGCCTCAGGGAGTAAATTCTGGGGCCAACGTCCTGACTTTC. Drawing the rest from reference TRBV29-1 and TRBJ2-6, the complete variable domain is SAVISQKPSRDICQRGTSLTIQCQVDSQVTMMFWYRQQPGQSLTLIATANQGSEATYESGFVIDKFPISRPNLTFSTLTVSNMSPEDSSIYLCSTLPQGVNSGANVLTFGAGSRLTVL.

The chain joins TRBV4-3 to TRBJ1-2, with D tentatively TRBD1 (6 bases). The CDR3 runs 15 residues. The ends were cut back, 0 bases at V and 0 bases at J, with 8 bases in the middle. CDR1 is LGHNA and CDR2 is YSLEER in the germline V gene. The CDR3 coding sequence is TGCGCCAGCAGCCAAGAAACAGGGACTAACTATGGCTACACCTTC. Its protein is CASSQETGTNYGYTF.

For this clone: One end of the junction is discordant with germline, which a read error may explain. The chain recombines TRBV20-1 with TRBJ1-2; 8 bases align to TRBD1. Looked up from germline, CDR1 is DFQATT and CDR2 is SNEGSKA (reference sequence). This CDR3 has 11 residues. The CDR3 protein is CSARTGVGCTF. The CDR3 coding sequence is TGCAGTGCTAGGACAGGGGTTGGCTGCACCTTC.

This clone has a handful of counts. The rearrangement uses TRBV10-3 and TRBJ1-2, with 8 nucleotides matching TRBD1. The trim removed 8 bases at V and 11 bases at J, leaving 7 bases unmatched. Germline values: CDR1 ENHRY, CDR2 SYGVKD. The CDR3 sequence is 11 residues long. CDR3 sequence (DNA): TGTGCCATCGACAGGGGTGGCGTGTACACCTTC. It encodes CAIDRGGVYTF.

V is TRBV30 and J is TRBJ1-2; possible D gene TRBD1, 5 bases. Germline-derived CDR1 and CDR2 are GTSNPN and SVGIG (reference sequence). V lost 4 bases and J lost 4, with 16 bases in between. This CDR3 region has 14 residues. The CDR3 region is CAWTGGTVSYGYTF. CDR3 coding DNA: TGTGCCTGGACCGGAGGGACGGTGAGCTATGGCTACACCTTC.

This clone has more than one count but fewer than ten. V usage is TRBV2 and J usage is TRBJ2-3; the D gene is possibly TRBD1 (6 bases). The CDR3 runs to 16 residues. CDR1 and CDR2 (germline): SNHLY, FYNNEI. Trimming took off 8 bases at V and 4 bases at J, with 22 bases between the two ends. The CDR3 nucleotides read TGTGCCAGCGGATGGACAGCGGAGTACCCCTCAGATACGCAGTATTTT. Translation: CASGWTAEYPSDTQYF.

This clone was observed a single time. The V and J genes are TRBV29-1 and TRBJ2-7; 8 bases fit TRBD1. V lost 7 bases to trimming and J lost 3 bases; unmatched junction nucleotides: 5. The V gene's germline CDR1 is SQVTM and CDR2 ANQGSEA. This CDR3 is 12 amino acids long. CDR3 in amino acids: CSATGERYEQYF. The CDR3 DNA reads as TGCAGCGCGACAGGGGAACGCTACGAGCAGTACTTC.

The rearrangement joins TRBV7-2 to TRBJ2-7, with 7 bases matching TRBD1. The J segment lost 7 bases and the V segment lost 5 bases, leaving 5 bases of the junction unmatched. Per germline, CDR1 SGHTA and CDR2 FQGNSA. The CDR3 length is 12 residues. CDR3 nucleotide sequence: TGTGCCAGCAGCAAGACAGGGTCAGAGCAGTACTTC. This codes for CASSKTGSEQYF.